The next 14 T cell receptor beta chains were all read from a single sample in a study of blood T cell dynamics during melanoma immunotherapy. This table comes from immunoSEQ multiplex PCR, and its TCRdb copy is limited to in-frame clones, with some not included. The sample has around 20,000 clones; 89% are singletons. The time point: pre-treatment baseline. Sequencing was performed on blood, taken from a patient treated with checkpoint blockade. The receptor set was obtained from a human donor with melanoma.

The genes are TRBV18 and TRBJ2-7, with TRBD2 matching over 13 bases. V lost 2 bases to trimming and J lost 4 bases; unmatched junction nucleotides: 11. Germline CDR1 reads KGHSH; CDR2 reads LQKENI. The CDR3 is 18 residues long. CDR3 region: CASSPRTSGRRGIYEQYF. The CDR3 bases are TGTGCCAGCTCACCAAGGACTAGCGGGAGACGGGGTATATACGAGCAGTACTTC.

V usage is TRBV6-6 and J usage is TRBJ2-5; 9 nucleotides agree with TRBD1. Per the germline V gene, CDR1 is MNHNY and CDR2 is SVGAGI (reference sequence). This CDR3 region has 15 residues. Trimming removed 3 bases from V and 2 bases from J; junction bases left unmatched: 4. CDR3 coding DNA: TGTGCCAGCAGTTATGGGACAGGGCCACAAGAGACCCAGTACTTC. Protein sequence: CASSYGTGPQETQYF.

This rearrangement joins TRBV5-1 to TRBJ1-5; D gene ambiguous. V lost 4 bases and J 11 bases, leaving 16 bases between the germline ends. The CDR3 length is 13 residues. From germline, CDR1 is SGHRS and CDR2 YFSETQ. CDR3 residues: CASSTPQAGSQHF. The CDR3 nucleotides are TGCGCCAGCAGCACCCCCCAGGCCGGGTCCCAGCATTTT.

The chain is built from TRBV5-1 and TRBJ2-7; D assignment may be TRBD1 or TRBD2 (5 bases each). CDR1 SGHRS and CDR2 YFSETQ come from the germline V gene. This CDR3 contains 13 residues. V was cut by 4 bases and J by 6 bases, with 14 bases left in between. The CDR3, as DNA: TGCGCCAGCAGCGCCACGCAGGGACGCGAGCAGTACTTC. This encodes CASSATQGREQYF.

CDR3 region: CASSLGVRGDNEKLFF. The DNA for the CDR3 is TGTGCCAGCAGCTTAGGGGTGAGAGGGGATAATGAAAAACTGTTTTTT. The chain recombines TRBV11-2 with TRBJ1-4; TRBD1 might be the D (5 bases). Deletions cut 1 base from V and 4 bases from J, with 13 bases between. This CDR3 spans 16 amino acids. Germline V gene sequence: CDR1 SGHAT, CDR2 FQNNGV.

Comment on this clone: The same CDR3 can be traced to other DNA sequences in this sample. The rearrangement joins TRBV18 to TRBJ1-2; D is possibly TRBD1 (6 bases). Looked up from germline, CDR1 is KGHSH and CDR2 is LQKENI. The CDR3 has 15 amino acids. Deletions cut 2 bases from V and 2 bases from J, with 12 bases between. The CDR3 is CASSPVLQGNYGYTF. DNA for the CDR3: TGTGCCAGCTCACCAGTACTACAGGGAAACTATGGCTACACCTTC.

The chain employs TRBV11-3 and TRBJ1-1, with D possibly TRBD1 on 5 matching bases. V gave up 8 bases and J gave up 5 bases, with 15 bases separating them. The CDR3 sequence is 13 residues long. Germline V CDR1 and CDR2: SGHNT, YENEEA. Here the CDR3 DNA reads TGTGCCAGCGGGCGGGGGGATAGGACTGAAGCTTTCTTT. Translated: CASGRGDRTEAFF.

This chain uses TRBV9 with TRBJ2-6; 8 nucleotides match TRBD1. The germline V gene has CDR1 SGDLS and CDR2 YYNGEE. J lost 5 bases, V lost 0 bases, and 10 bases had no gene match. CDR3 size: 18 residues. The CDR3 sequence is CASSVEGVRGRWANVLTF. In DNA form, the CDR3 reads TGTGCCAGCAGCGTAGAAGGTGTCAGGGGGCGGTGGGCCAACGTCCTGACTTTC.

The V call is TRBV7-3, the J call TRBJ2-6; D gene unclear. Germline V CDR1 and CDR2: SGHTA, FQGTGA. CDR3 length equals 15 residues. Trimming removed 3 bases from V and 0 bases from J, with 6 bases in between. CDR3 sequence reads: CASSLSNSGANVLTF. As DNA, the CDR3 is TGTGCCAGCAGCTTGTCAAACTCTGGGGCCAACGTCCTGACTTTC.

The chain links TRBV7-2 to TRBJ2-7; D gene unclear. V was trimmed by 3 bases and J by 3 bases, leaving 12 bases between them. Germline CDR1 reads SGHTA; CDR2 reads FQGNSA. There are 14 residues in the CDR3. DNA of the CDR3: TGTGCCAGCAGCTTTGGCCAGACGTACTACGAGCAGTACTTC. The encoded protein is CASSFGQTYYEQYF.

The V and J genes are TRBV5-6 and TRBJ1-5; the D is unclear. Germline-derived CDR1 and CDR2 are SGHDT and YYEEEE. CDR3 length equals 11 residues. Trimming took off 5 bases at V and 5 bases at J, with 5 bases between the two ends. CDR3 nucleotides: TGTGCCAGCAGTGCCTATCAGCCCCAGCATTTT. Protein sequence: CASSAYQPQHF.

For the CDR3, the DNA is TGTGCCAGCAGCCAGGTCGGACTAGTTGGAGATACGCAGTATTTT. Translated, it gives CASSQVGLVGDTQYF. V and J are TRBV14 and TRBJ2-3, with 7 positions matching TRBD2. J lost 5 bases, V lost 3 bases, and 8 bases had no gene match. The CDR3 loop spans 15 amino acids. The germline V gene encodes CDR1 SGHDN and CDR2 FVKESK.

The chain has TRBV5-4 and TRBJ1-2; D gene uncertain. The germline V gene encodes CDR1 SGHNT and CDR2 YYREEE (reference sequence). V lost 0 bases to trimming and J lost 4 bases, with 7 bases between them. The CDR3 length is 13 residues. CDR3 nucleotide sequence: TGTGCCAGCAGCTTGGCGGGGAGCTATGGCTACACCTTC. This gives the protein CASSLAGSYGYTF.

The count of this clone is one. The chain has TRBV27 and TRBJ1-2; possible D gene TRBD1, 5 bases. From germline, CDR1 is MNHEY and CDR2 SMNVEV (reference sequence). Trimming shortened V by 3 bases and J by 7 bases, and 15 bases separated the two germline ends. The CDR3 extends over 14 amino acids. The CDR3 sequence is CASSFRSRGSGYTF. The CDR3 nucleotides read TGTGCCAGCAGTTTTAGGTCAAGGGGCTCTGGCTACACCTTC.